Below, 9 T cell receptor beta chains from the same sample are listed, as sequenced in a study of regulatory T cells in long-lasting Graves disease listed by TCRdb under 2021. Library method: multiplex PCR. Sequencing took place on an Illumina HiSeq 4000. iRepertoire HTBI primers and Arm-PCR amplification of CDR3 regions were used to construct TCR beta libraries. Using fastp trimming at Q25 and MiXCR clonotype assembly, TCRdb reanalyzed the public sequencing data and kept in-frame beta chains. Every entry covers one CDR3 protein and lists the most common genes and DNA from its rows. This sample is represented by roughly 450,000 distinct CDR3 sequences; about 25% of them were singletons. The ten largest make up about a quarter of the sample. The sample's time point label, decoded: persistent/refractory GD, antithyroid drugs over 5 years with positive TRAb. For both TCR sequencing and RNA sequencing, RNA was extracted from PBMCs in TRIzol.

The sample here was peripheral blood mononuclear cells (PBMCs), taken when the disease was refractory, from a patient treated with antithyroid drugs. The receptor set was obtained from a female donor with Graves disease.

The chain uses TRBV6-1 and TRBJ1-2, with TRBD1 matching 8 bases. J gave up 4 bases and V 6 bases, and 7 bases lay outside the gene matches. Germline V gene lookup returns CDR1 MNHNS and CDR2 SASEGT. CDR3 size: 14 residues. The CDR3 nucleotides read TGTGCCAGCAGCCCGAACACAGGGGGCTATGGCTACACCTTC. It is translated as CASSPNTGGYGYTF.

In regard to this clonotype: A much bigger clone sits one base away, suggesting this may be a read error. The chain links TRBV2 to TRBJ2-7; 10 nucleotides match TRBD2. CDR1 and CDR2 (germline): SNHLY, FYNNEI. This CDR3 spans 14 amino acids. CDR3 in amino acids: CGSSLLAGVNEQYF. The CDR3 coding sequence is TGTGGCAGCAGCCTTCTAGCGGGAGTAAACGAGCAGTACTTC.

V is TRBV20-1 and J is TRBJ2-7; 10 bases are shared with TRBD1. CDR1 and CDR2 (germline): DFQATT, SNEGSKA (reference sequence). V shed 0 bases and J 2 bases; nucleotides not matched to a gene: 4. This CDR3 is 15 amino acids long. CDR3 loop: CSARDADRGTYEQYF. The CDR3 DNA reads TGCAGTGCTAGAGATGCGGACAGGGGGACCTACGAGCAGTACTTC.

This chain uses TRBV7-8 with TRBJ2-2, with D uncertain. The CDR3 has 14 amino acids. Germline V gives CDR1 SGHVS, CDR2 FQNEAQ. Trimming took off 5 bases at V and 1 base at J, with 8 bases between the two ends. CDR3 nucleotide sequence: TGTGCCAGCAGCCCGATCCAGAACACCGGGGAGCTGTTTTTT. Protein: CASSPIQNTGELFF.

V is TRBV29-1 and J is TRBJ2-4, with D possibly TRBD2 on 5 matching bases. Trimming took off 7 bases at V and 2 bases at J, with 21 bases between the two ends. The CDR3 is 16 amino acids. CDR1 SQVTM and CDR2 ANQGSEA come from the germline V gene. The CDR3 reads CSATNSVRGPKNIQYF. CDR3 bases: TGCAGCGCGACAAACTCTGTTCGGGGTCCCAAAAACATTCAGTACTTC.

Here the CDR3 DNA reads TGTGCCACAGCACGGCAGGGACAGGGAAATTACGAGCAGTACTTC. This encodes CATARQGQGNYEQYF. V gene TRBV27 combines with J gene TRBJ2-7; 9 bases match TRBD1. The CDR3 has 15 residues. V dropped 10 bases and J dropped 4; count of bases not matched to a gene: 14. Per germline, CDR1 MNHEY and CDR2 SMNVEV (reference sequence).

This clonotype has ten or more counts. The CDR3 loop is CASSSPLQLSDTEAFF. DNA for the CDR3: TGTGCCAGCAGTTCCCCATTACAGTTATCGGACACTGAAGCTTTCTTT. V usage is TRBV6-5 and J usage is TRBJ1-1; no clear D gene. This CDR3 is built from 16 residues. V was cut by 4 bases and J by 3 bases, with 18 bases left in between. Germline lookup yields CDR1 MNHEY and CDR2 SVGAGI.

This clonotype occurred many times. This sequence joins TRBV12-3 or TRBV12-4 and TRBJ2-7; TRBD1 might be the D (5 bases). The V and J ends lost 3 bases and 2 bases respectively, with 11 bases between them. This CDR3 spans 14 amino acids. CDR3: CASSFQGPTYEQYF. The CDR3 DNA reads as TGTGCCAGCAGTTTCCAGGGTCCGACCTACGAGCAGTACTTC.

This clonotype was observed a handful of times. The rearrangement joins TRBV5-1 to TRBJ1-2; D remains unclear. This CDR3 has 12 residues. Per the germline V gene, CDR1 is SGHRS and CDR2 is YFSETQ. V was clipped by 2 bases and J by 8 bases, with 10 bases between them. In DNA form, the CDR3 reads TGCGCCAGCAGCTTCGGCCAGGAAGGCTACACCTTC. Its protein is CASSFGQEGYTF.